This TCR beta chain was identified in a study of CD4 T cell repertoires in COVID-19 listed by TCRdb under 2021. For the study in its entirety: For cross-reactivity analysis, CFSE-low cells were expanded with IL-2 for ten to eleven days and were then relabeled and restimulated with spike proteins from other coronaviruses. Naturally processed CD4+ T cell responses to SARS-CoV-2 spike and nucleoprotein were characterized in COVID-19-recovered individuals, and clonal composition was assessed by TCR Vbeta sequencing. In three recovered individuals, the researchers analyzed the TCR Vbeta repertoire of SARS-CoV-2-reactive T cells at the subset level.

At the junction V is shortened by 3 bases and J by 3 bases; bases outside the gene matches: 1. Taken from cysteine to phenylalanine, the CDR3 has 13 residues. This entry keeps only the CDR3 DNA: 39 bases, framed from base 1. According to the germline V gene (reference sequence), CDR1 reads SEHNR and CDR2 reads FQNEAQ. Receptors were amplified or captured by the immunoSEQ multiplex PCR assay. The authors processed their data as follows. To quantify how much the repertoires of different subsets overlapped, the Chao-Jaccard similarity index was used along with counts of shared clonotypes. TCRdb limited this immuneACCESS table to in-frame rearrangements with V and J called. A share of clones is missing; checked studies link under half to unresolved V genes, and the rest is unexplained. The DNA was the basis for D and trimming; V, J and clone size are from that table. The sample table shows some 80,000 clones, and around four fifths are seen once. The ten largest clones add up to around 0.6% of the sample.

Of note for this clone: The clone's antigen remains unknown. No much larger clonotype is one base removed from it; base qualities were not supplied. Other nucleotide sequences from this sample produce the same CDR3.

The full study reports these points: Consistent with cross-reactivity, between roughly 6.5 and 27% of SARS-CoV-2 clonotypes also showed up in secondary cultures stimulated with SARS-CoV and/or HKU1 spike. Several of the most expanded SARS-CoV-2-reactive clonotypes were found to be shared between two or all three memory subsets, suggesting intraclonal diversification.

The time point label of this sample denotes: sample from a COVID-19-recovered individual after infection. The donors were patients who had gone through COVID-19 ranging from mild to severe and had recovered. Memory T cell samples that were not cultured were sequenced immediately after ex vivo isolation. From peripheral blood mononuclear cells, the researchers isolated CD4+ total memory, central memory, effector memory and circulating T follicular helper cells. Rearrangement joined TRBV7-9 to TRBJ1-1; 7 bases in the junction line up with TRBD1. The source material was CD4+ T cells from peripheral blood, sampled after recovery from COVID-19. This sequence was found in a human donor who had COVID-19. The nucleotide sequence is TGTGCCAGCAGCTTCGGGACAGACACTGAAGCTTTCTTT. Its translation is CASSFGTDTEAFF.